These 22 T cell receptor beta chains originate from one sample sequenced in a study of graft-versus-host responses after intestinal transplantation. Responders that carried the CFSE label, some 200,000 of them, were plated with some 200,000 irradiated, violet-dye-labeled stimulator cells. Repertoires were generated with immunoSEQ multiplex PCR, while TCRdb's copy carries only in-frame clones and drops some. The table shows 15,000 to 20,000 clones, with approximately 37% occurring only once. The specimen was alloreactive CD8+ T cells from a mixed lymphocyte reaction culture, collected before intestinal transplant. Regarding subset: CFSE-low proliferating T cells sorted from roughly six-day pre-transplant mixed lymphocyte reaction (GvH or HvG direction). The receptors come from a human patient who received an intestinal transplant.

This clone appeared a few times. V is TRBV6-1 and J is TRBJ1-4, with D hard to call. This CDR3 is 15 amino acids long. CDR1 and CDR2 from the germline V gene are MNHNS and SASEGT. The V gene lost 5 bases and the J gene lost 0 bases, with 10 bases spanning the gap. The CDR3 here is CASSRTAATNEKLFF. The DNA of the CDR3 is TGTGCCAGCAGTAGGACTGCCGCAACTAATGAAAAACTGTTTTTT.

In this sample, this clone turned up a few times. The chain couples TRBV5-6 to TRBJ1-2; a possible D gene is TRBD1 (5 bases). The CDR3 sequence is 15 residues long. Trimming removed 0 bases at V and 2 bases at J, with 11 bases between. Germline V gene data show CDR1 as SGHDT and CDR2 as YYEEEE. CDR3 protein: CASSLEVGANYGYTF. The CDR3 bases are TGTGCCAGCAGCTTGGAGGTAGGGGCGAACTATGGCTACACCTTC.

This rearrangement joins TRBV4-2 to TRBJ2-2, with D uncertain. This CDR3 spans 13 amino acids. With 0 bases removed from V and 7 bases from J, the gap between germline ends came to 6 bases. Germline loops: CDR1 LGHNA, CDR2 YNFKEQ. The CDR3 region is CASSQDWSGELFF. Written as DNA, the CDR3 is TGTGCCAGCAGCCAAGACTGGAGCGGGGAGCTGTTTTTT.

Turning to this clone: This may be a read error: a much more frequent sequence differs by one nucleotide. The sample holds other DNA sequences that translate to the same CDR3. CDR3 in amino acids: CASSLHPFSGIRTDTQYF. The CDR3 DNA reads as TGTGCCAGCAGCCTGCACCCCTTTAGCGGGATAAGAACAGATACGCAGTATTTT. The chain is built from TRBV5-6 and TRBJ2-3, with TRBD2 identical over 8 bases. J lost 3 bases, V lost 4 bases, and 16 bases had no gene match. Per germline, CDR1 SGHDT and CDR2 YYEEEE. This CDR3 has 18 residues. The entire variable domain, with the rest obtained from reference TRBV5-6 and TRBJ2-3, is as follows: DAGVTQSPTHLIKTRGQQVTLRCSPKSGHDTVSWYQQALGQGPQFIFQYYEEEERQRGNFPDRFSGHQFPNYSSELNVNALLLGDSALYLCASSLHPFSGIRTDTQYFGPGTRLTVL.

The V call is TRBV18, the J call TRBJ2-5; 11 bases align to TRBD2. The CDR3 is 17 residues long. Germline CDR1 is KGHSH and CDR2 is LQKENI. The junction had 8 bases not matched to a gene; V was cut back by 2 bases and J by 3 bases. Here the CDR3 reads CASSPAGILAGEETQYF. The CDR3 coding sequence is TGTGCCAGCTCACCAGCTGGTATACTAGCGGGAGAAGAGACCCAGTACTTC.

The chain employs TRBV5-8 and TRBJ2-2; 9 positions agree with TRBD2. Germline CDR1 SGHTS, CDR2 YDEGEE. Trimming removed 3 bases from V and 3 bases from J; junction bases left unmatched: 3. The CDR3 runs 15 residues. The DNA of the CDR3 is TGTGCCAGCAGCTCGGGACTAGCTTACACCGGGGAGCTGTTTTTT. Translated, it gives CASSSGLAYTGELFF.

The V gene is TRBV27, the J gene TRBJ2-1, with 10 bases fitting TRBD1. The CDR3 spans 14 residues. J gave up 5 bases and V 8 bases, and 6 bases lay outside the gene matches. Germline V gene data show CDR1 as MNHEY and CDR2 as SMNVEV (reference sequence). As DNA, the CDR3 is TGTGCCAGCTTTGCGACAGGGGGCGACAATGAGCAGTTCTTC. Translation: CASFATGGDNEQFF.

This chain connects TRBV2 to TRBJ1-2, with 9 nucleotides matching TRBD1. CDR1 is SNHLY and CDR2 is FYNNEI in the germline V gene. This CDR3 has 12 residues. The trim removed 6 bases at V and 4 bases at J, leaving 0 bases unmatched. CDR3 in DNA: TGTGCCAGCAGGACAGGGGGCTATGGCTACACCTTC. Residues: CASRTGGYGYTF.

The V gene is TRBV2, the J gene TRBJ2-7, with D possibly TRBD1 on 5 matching bases. The CDR3 has 15 amino acids. The germline V gene has CDR1 SNHLY and CDR2 FYNNEI. Trimming removed 7 bases at V and 0 bases at J, with 16 bases between. CDR3 nucleotide sequence: TGTGCCAGCACCGAAGGGGCAGCCAGCTCCTACGAGCAGTACTTC. As protein: CASTEGAASSYEQYF.

This clone counts as medium-sized. This rearrangement joins TRBV4-1 to TRBJ2-1; the D is unclear. Germline V gene lookup returns CDR1 MGHRA and CDR2 YSYEKL. CDR3 length: 12 residues. The V end lost 7 bases, the J end lost 3 bases, and 7 bases lay between the germline ends. The CDR3 coding sequence is TGCGCCAGCAATGGGCTCTACAATGAGCAGTTCTTC. Translating it yields CASNGLYNEQFF.

Judged by abundance, this clone is medium-sized (0.01 to 0.1%). Within the sample, other DNA sequences also encode this same CDR3. CDR3 nucleotide sequence: TGTGCCAGCAGCTATGACAGGGAAACCTACGAGCAGTACTTC. Protein product: CASSYDRETYEQYF. The rearrangement joins TRBV5-6 to TRBJ2-7; TRBD1 agrees at 7 bases. The trim removed 3 bases at V and 2 bases at J, leaving 5 bases unmatched. The CDR3 is 14 residues long. CDR1 is SGHDT and CDR2 is YYEEEE in the germline V gene.

The CDR3 reads CASLSGLDGFEQYF. The DNA for the CDR3 is TGTGCCAGCTTATCGGGACTAGATGGCTTTGAGCAGTACTTC. The chain combines TRBV2 with TRBJ2-7, with 8 nucleotides matching TRBD2. V lost 8 bases and J lost 7; bases outside the gene matches: 13. CDR3 size: 14 residues. Germline assignment: CDR1 SNHLY and CDR2 FYNNEI.

The V gene is TRBV6-5, the J gene TRBJ2-5; 7 nucleotides line up with TRBD1. V was clipped by 2 bases and J by 1 base; unmatched bases: 4. Germline CDR1 is MNHEY and CDR2 is SVGAGI. The CDR3 sequence is 15 residues long. CDR3 coding DNA: TGTGCCAGCAGTTACCAGACAGGGATCCAAGAGACCCAGTACTTC. This gives the protein CASSYQTGIQETQYF.

The rearrangement uses TRBV4-2 and TRBJ1-5, with D perhaps matching TRBD1 (5 bases). The germline gives CDR1 LGHNA, CDR2 YNFKEQ. The CDR3 runs to 14 residues. V was clipped by 1 base and J by 3 bases, with 7 bases between them. In nucleotides, the CDR3 is TGTGCCAGCAGCCAAGCGACAGTCAATCAGCCCCAGCATTTT. Its translation: CASSQATVNQPQHF.

The count of this clone is one. V gene TRBV9 combines with J gene TRBJ2-5, with 9 bases identical to TRBD2. Germline V gene sequence: CDR1 SGDLS, CDR2 YYNGEE. Trimming at V came to 5 bases and at J to 5 bases, leaving 16 bases not matched to a gene. CDR3 size: 17 residues. CDR3: CASSHPRGGRALETQYF. The CDR3, as DNA: TGTGCCAGCAGTCACCCCAGAGGCGGGAGGGCCCTCGAGACCCAGTACTTC. The entire variable domain, with the rest obtained from reference TRBV9 and TRBJ2-5, is as follows: DSGVTQTPKHLITATGQRVTLRCSPRSGDLSVYWYQQSLDQGLQFLIQYYNGEERAKGNILERFSAQQFPDLHSELNLSSLELGDSALYFCASSHPRGGRALETQYFGPGTRLLVL.

V gene TRBV11-2 combines with J gene TRBJ2-7; possibly TRBD1 or TRBD2 for D (5 bases each). Trimming pared 5 bases from V and 3 bases from J, leaving 11 bases between. Germline CDR1 SGHAT, CDR2 FQNNGV. The CDR3 extends over 13 amino acids. The CDR3 loop reads CASSPGPRYEQYF. CDR3 nucleotide sequence: TGTGCCAGCAGCCCGGGACCGCGCTACGAGCAGTACTTC.

This clone has only a few counts. The chain links TRBV29-1 to TRBJ2-5; TRBD2 matches at 7 bases. V lost 7 bases and J lost 5; bases outside the gene matches: 7. Per the germline V gene, CDR1 is SQVTM and CDR2 is ANQGSEA. The CDR3 consists of 12 residues. This chain's CDR3 is CSARLAWETQYF. DNA for the CDR3: TGCAGCGCCAGACTAGCCTGGGAGACCCAGTACTTC.

Sample share makes this clone medium-sized. The rearrangement links TRBV4-1 to TRBJ2-7, with TRBD2 identical over 14 bases. V lost 0 bases to trimming and J lost 3 bases; unmatched junction nucleotides: 7. Germline assignment: CDR1 MGHRA and CDR2 YSYEKL. The CDR3 totals 18 residues. In nucleotides, the CDR3 is TGCGCCAGCAGCCAAGAGACCCCTGGGACTAGCGGGAGCTACGAGCAGTACTTC. This codes for CASSQETPGTSGSYEQYF.

The CDR3 DNA reads TGTGCCAGCAGCTTCCGGGACATTGATTACGAGCAGTACTTC. This sequence encodes CASSFRDIDYEQYF. This chain links TRBV5-6 with TRBJ2-7, with a weak D call TRBD1 (6 bases). Trimming pared 2 bases from V and 4 bases from J, leaving 13 bases between. The germline V gene has CDR1 SGHDT and CDR2 YYEEEE. The CDR3 is 14 amino acids.

This chain joins TRBV28 and TRBJ2-4; 7 nucleotides agree with TRBD2. This CDR3 has 21 residues. Per germline, CDR1 MDHEN and CDR2 SYDVKM. V trimming: 1 base; J trimming: 3 bases; junction bases outside the gene matches: 21. CDR3 DNA: TGTGCCAGCAGTTTATTCTTCGTGGCAGCGGGGCCACGTAGAAACAAAAACATTCAGTACTTC. Amino acids: CASSLFFVAAGPRRNKNIQYF. Based on the CDR3 plus reference TRBV28 and TRBJ2-4, the full variable domain is DVKVTQSSRYLVKRTGEKVFLECVQDMDHENMFWYRQDPGLGLRLIYFSYDVKMKEKGDIPEGYSVSREKKERFSLILESASTNQTSMYLCASSLFFVAAGPRRNKNIQYFGAGTRLSVL.

This clone has just a few counts. The V gene is TRBV12-5, the J gene TRBJ2-1; D gene unclear. The germline CDR1 and CDR2 sequences are LGHNT and FRNRAP. There are 12 residues in the CDR3. The germline V and J ends were trimmed by 3 bases and 7 bases, with 7 bases remaining between them. The CDR3 DNA sequence: TGTGCTAGTGGTTTTGGAGTGAATGAGCAGTTCTTC. This encodes CASGFGVNEQFF.

This clone was seen more than once but under ten times. The rearrangement uses TRBV7-6 and TRBJ1-1; D uncertain. This CDR3 is 15 amino acids long. The V gene lost 2 bases and the J gene lost 4 bases, with 14 bases spanning the gap. The germline V gene has CDR1 SGHVS and CDR2 FNYEAQ. CDR3 sequence: CASSLTFYPSTEAFF. CDR3 in DNA: TGTGCCAGCAGCTTAACTTTTTATCCCAGCACTGAAGCTTTCTTT.